This entry lists 17 T cell receptor beta chains sequenced from one sample in a study of beta chain features in type 1 diabetes. Expressed TCRB transcripts were sequenced because the isolated RNA had all been reverse transcribed beforehand. Sequencing was performed with immunoSEQ multiplex PCR; in TCRdb, only in-frame clones are kept and a portion is missing. This sample has hundreds of thousands of clones; 17% occur once, and the top ten carry around 0.02%. The sample comprised naive CD4+ T cells from blood. The receptors derive from a woman aged 18-29 years in good health.

This clone was detected only a few times. The J gene is TRBJ2-3, the V gene TRBV9; TRBD2 is a possible D gene (5 bases). Germline CDR1 reads SGDLS; CDR2 reads YYNGEE. The CDR3 runs 14 residues. V was cut by 5 bases and J by 1 base, with 11 bases left in between. The CDR3 DNA sequence: TGTGCCAGCAGTAGAGGGCCCGGCACAGATACGCAGTATTTT. Residues: CASSRGPGTDTQYF.

The chain recombines TRBV5-5 with TRBJ2-4; D unclear. CDR1 SGHKS and CDR2 YYEKEE come from the germline V gene (reference sequence). The CDR3 is 11 residues long. V dropped 4 bases and J dropped 9 bases, with 8 bases sitting between them. This CDR3 is CASSVDGIQYF. CDR3 nucleotide sequence: TGTGCCAGCAGCGTCGATGGCATTCAGTACTTC. The full variable domain, rest sourced from reference TRBV5-5 and TRBJ2-4, is DAGVTQSPTHLIKTRGQQVTLRCSPISGHKSVSWYQQVLGQGPQFIFQYYEKEERGRGNFPDRFSARQFPNYSSELNVNALLLGDSALYLCASSVDGIQYFGAGTRLSVL.

This clone showed up just a few times. CDR3 residues: CASGAGVGEQFF. The CDR3 nucleotides read TGTGCCAGCGGAGCTGGGGTAGGGGAGCAGTTCTTC. This chain connects TRBV2 to TRBJ2-1; no clear D gene. There are 12 residues in the CDR3. Germline lookup yields CDR1 SNHLY and CDR2 FYNNEI. Trimming left V 8 bases short and J 10 bases short, with 15 bases between.

As for this clone: The sample holds other DNA sequences that translate to the same CDR3. This rearrangement joins TRBV6-5 to TRBJ1-1; D not resolved. The CDR3 sequence is 13 residues long. Germline CDR1 and CDR2: MNHEY and SVGAGI. Deletions cut 3 bases from V and 0 bases from J, with 5 bases between. CDR3 in DNA: TGTGCCAGCAGTTATTCGGTGAACACTGAAGCTTTCTTT. Encoded protein: CASSYSVNTEAFF.

A few counts support this clone. The chain couples TRBV5-1 to TRBJ2-5; no firm D call. Germline V gene sequence: CDR1 SGHRS, CDR2 YFSETQ. This CDR3 is built from 17 residues. Trimming left V 2 bases short and J 3 bases short, with 20 bases between. The CDR3 sequence: CASSFVSAAYLKETQYF. For the CDR3, the DNA is TGCGCCAGCAGCTTTGTATCCGCTGCCTACCTAAAAGAGACCCAGTACTTC. Together with reference TRBV5-1 and TRBJ2-5, the CDR3 gives the full variable domain: KAGVTQTPRYLIKTRGQQVTLSCSPISGHRSVSWYQQTPGQGLQFLFEYFSETQRNKGNFPGRFSGRQFSNSRSEMNVSTLELGDSALYLCASSFVSAAYLKETQYFGPGTRLLVL.

This CDR3 reads CASSRPLGRQETQYF. The CDR3 nucleotides are TGTGCCAGCAGCCGCCCCTTAGGTCGCCAAGAGACCCAGTACTTC. The J gene is TRBJ2-5, the V gene TRBV11-1; D gene uncertain. V was trimmed by 5 bases and J by 1 base, leaving 14 bases between them. CDR3 size: 15 residues. CDR1 is SGHAT and CDR2 is FQDESV in the germline V gene (reference sequence).

This chain connects TRBV27 to TRBJ2-1; TRBD1 matches at 7 bases. Looked up from germline, CDR1 is MNHEY and CDR2 is SMNVEV (reference sequence). Losses at the gene ends were 9 bases for V and 2 bases for J; bases not matched to a gene: 4. The CDR3 runs to 13 residues. The CDR3 nucleotides are TGTGCCAGGAGGGGGCAAACCTACAATGAGCAGTTCTTC. Translation gives CARRGQTYNEQFF.

The chain links TRBV28 to TRBJ2-3; D is unclear. The CDR3 contains 14 residues. V shed 3 bases and J shed 2 bases, with 9 bases lying between them. CDR1 and CDR2 (germline): MDHEN, SYDVKM. The CDR3, as DNA: TGTGCCAGCAGTTTTGGCCTCCTCACAGATACGCAGTATTTT. Protein sequence: CASSFGLLTDTQYF.

The CDR3 DNA reads TGTGCCAGCAGGGAGGGACTAGCGGCCTCCTACAATGAGCAGTTCTTC. Translation: CASREGLAASYNEQFF. This chain joins TRBV2 and TRBJ2-1; TRBD2 aligns across 11 bases. The CDR3 totals 16 residues. CDR1 and CDR2 (germline): SNHLY, FYNNEI. Trimming at V came to 6 bases and at J to 0 bases, leaving 4 bases not matched to a gene.

This clone was counted between two and nine times. The gene calls are TRBV5-1 and TRBJ2-1, with D perhaps being TRBD1 or TRBD2 (5 bases each). CDR1 is SGHRS, CDR2 YFSETQ, per germline. Trimming took off 4 bases at V and 5 bases at J, with 13 bases between the two ends. The CDR3 has 14 amino acids. Here the CDR3 reads CASSNRGQNNEQFF. The CDR3, as DNA: TGCGCCAGCAGCAATCGGGGCCAAAACAATGAGCAGTTCTTC.

The chain is built from TRBV15 and TRBJ2-7; the D gene is possibly TRBD1 (6 bases). This CDR3 has 13 amino acids. The V end was cut by 6 bases, the J end by 0 bases, with 9 bases between. From germline, CDR1 is LNHNV and CDR2 YYDKDF (reference sequence). In nucleotides, the CDR3 is TGTGCCACCAGGAAGACAGGCTCCTACGAGCAGTACTTC. It translates to CATRKTGSYEQYF.

This rearrangement joins TRBV5-4 to TRBJ2-5; D is unclear. This CDR3 comprises 15 residues. CDR1 SGHNT and CDR2 YYREEE come from the germline V gene (reference sequence). V was cut by 1 base and J by 5 bases, with 15 bases left in between. CDR3: CASSLSVANGETQYF. In nucleotides, the CDR3 is TGTGCCAGCAGCTTGTCGGTGGCTAACGGGGAGACCCAGTACTTC.

This clone was recorded a few times. The J gene is TRBJ1-1, the V gene TRBV2, with D maybe TRBD1 (6 bases). V was clipped by 1 base and J by 1 base, with 7 bases between them. The CDR3 extends over 14 amino acids. The germline V gene has CDR1 SNHLY and CDR2 FYNNEI. CDR3 amino acids: CASSEVGGNTEAFF. CDR3 in DNA: TGTGCCAGCAGTGAAGTAGGGGGGAACACTGAAGCTTTCTTT.

This clone was picked up a small number of times. V gene TRBV7-2 combines with J gene TRBJ2-7; D might be TRBD1 or TRBD2, each matching 6 bases. Trimming took off 2 bases at V and 2 bases at J, with 16 bases between the two ends. Germline values: CDR1 SGHTA, CDR2 FQGNSA. This CDR3 contains 16 residues. The CDR3 reads CASSLRLRGEPYEQYF. The CDR3 DNA is TGTGCCAGCAGCTTACGCTTGAGGGGGGAACCCTACGAGCAGTACTTC.

The chain has TRBV28 and TRBJ2-1, with unresolved D. This CDR3 region has 14 residues. V was pared by 3 bases and J by 4 bases, with 10 bases between. CDR1 MDHEN and CDR2 SYDVKM come from the germline V gene. CDR3 sequence: CASSFGQTYNEQFF. The CDR3 nucleotides are TGTGCCAGCAGTTTTGGTCAGACTTACAATGAGCAGTTCTTC.

The chain employs TRBV7-2 and TRBJ2-3, with D perhaps given as TRBD1 or TRBD2 (6 bases each). The CDR3 totals 14 residues. Trimming removed 5 bases at V and 3 bases at J, with 12 bases between. CDR1 is SGHTA, CDR2 FQGNSA, per germline. This chain's CDR3 is CASSDLGGTDTQYF. CDR3 nucleotides: TGTGCCAGCAGCGACTTAGGGGGGACAGATACGCAGTATTTT. The full variable domain, with the rest looked up from reference TRBV7-2 and TRBJ2-3, is GAGVSQSPSNKVTEKGKDVELRCDPISGHTALYWYRQSLGQGLEFLIYFQGNSAPDKSGLPSDRFSAERTGGSVSTLTIQRTQQEDSAVYLCASSDLGGTDTQYFGPGTRLTVL.

This clone occurred once. A junction end diverges from the germline sequence, so it may reflect a read error. V is TRBV2 and J is TRBJ2-1; D ambiguous. CDR1 and CDR2 from the germline V gene are SNHLY and FYNNEI. The CDR3 loop spans 11 amino acids. DNA of the CDR3: TGTGCCAGTAGGTCCTACAATGAGCAGCTCTTC. As protein: CASRSYNEQLF.